Listed below are T cell receptor beta chains from one sample, sequenced in a study of PD-1 blockade in mismatch repair-deficient tumors. TCRdb's copy holds only in-frame clones and misses some; the assay was immunoSEQ multiplex PCR. The sample carries about 120,000 clones, about 90% recorded once. Sequenced material: peripheral blood, taken 72 weeks after starting pembrolizumab. These receptors were collected from an adult with mismatch repair-deficient cancer. The CDR3 runs from the conserved cysteine through the conserved F or W. The D gene is left open where the match is weak. A clone size is listed for some rows: how often the clone was seen (once, few, many), or a class if it is expanded.

. TRBJ1-2 TRBV19 . TGTGCCAGTAGTATTACTTCAGCATATGGCTACACCTTC CASSITSAYGYTF
once TRBJ1-4 TRBV25-1 . TGTGCCAGCAGTGAATACAAATCCGGGACGGCGAATGAAAAACTGTTTTTT CASSEYKSGTANEKLFF
. TRBJ2-7 TRBV7-2 . TGTGCCAGCAGCTTAATCCCCATAGACTACGAGCAGTACTTC CASSLIPIDYEQYF
. TRBJ1-2 TRBV5-5 . TGTGCCAGCAGCTTACCGACGGCGAGGGAGGTTTACTATGGCTACACCTTC CASSLPTAREVYYGYTF
. TRBJ2-7 TRBV27 . TGTGCCAGCAGTGGGTTAGCCGGGACCGCCATGTACGAGCAGTACTTC CASSGLAGTAMYEQYF
. TRBJ1-3 TRBV9 TRBD1 TGTGCCAGCAGCGTAGCTATGGCAGGGGGCCCTGGAAACACCATATATTTT CASSVAMAGGPGNTIYF
. TRBJ2-7 TRBV7-9 . TGTGCCAGCAGCTTAGGAGGGGTCGAGCAGTACTTC CASSLGGVEQYF
. TRBJ2-7 TRBV29-1 . TGCAGCGCTGTGGGTGTCTCAGACGAGCAGTACTTC CSAVGVSDEQYF
. TRBJ2-1 TRBV7-9 TRBD1 TGTGCCAGCAGCAGGGGGCGACAGTACAATGAGCAGTTCTTC CASSRGRQYNEQFF
. TRBJ2-2 TRBV27 . TGTGCCAGCAGTTTGAGAGCCGGGGAGCTGTTTTTT CASSLRAGELFF
. TRBJ2-1 TRBV6-5 TRBD2 TGTGCCACAAAAGGACGGGAGGGTTCCTACAATGAGCAGTTCTTC CATKGREGSYNEQFF
. TRBJ2-1 TRBV27 . TGTGCCAGCGGATACAATGAGCAGTTCTTC CASGYNEQFF
few TRBJ2-7 TRBV29-1 . TGCAGCGTTGACAGGGCCAACGAGCAGTACTTC CSVDRANEQYF
. TRBJ1-5 TRBV19 TRBD1 TGTGCCAGTAGTCCCGGGACAGGCTATAGCAATCAGCCCCAGCATTTT CASSPGTGYSNQPQHF
. TRBJ2-1 TRBV6-5 TRBD1 TGTGCCGCGTGGGGACAGAGCTACAATGAGCAGTTCTTC CAAWGQSYNEQFF
. TRBJ2-1 TRBV5-4 . TGTGCCAGCAGCTTGCGGGGATATGAGCAGTTCTTC CASSLRGYEQFF
. TRBJ2-7 TRBV4-1 . TGCGCCAGCAGCCAAGTTGATGACCGAGCCTACGAGCAGTACTTC CASSQVDDRAYEQYF
. TRBJ2-7 TRBV7-9 . TGTGCCAGCAGCTCGGGACAACTATACTACGAGCAGTACTTC CASSSGQLYYEQYF
. TRBJ2-4 TRBV7-9 . TGTGCCAGCAGTCGCGCCCCTGGACGGTGGGACATTCAGTACTTC CASSRAPGRWDIQYF
. TRBJ2-1 TRBV19 . TGTGCCAGTACTTTGCGGGGCCTCAATGAGCAGTTCTTC CASTLRGLNEQFF
. TRBJ2-7 TRBV2 . TGTGCCAGCAGTAGCTTTTCCGAGGTTGGATACGAGCAGTACTTC CASSSFSEVGYEQYF
. TRBJ2-1 TRBV19 TRBD1 TGTGCCAGTAGTATGCAGGGGGCGGACAATGAGCAGTTCTTC CASSMQGADNEQFF
. TRBJ2-5 TRBV6-5 TRBD1 TGTGCCAGCAGTTACTCCGGGACAGGGGAGACCCAGTACTTC CASSYSGTGETQYF
. TRBJ2-7 TRBV4-1 TRBD2 TGCGCCAGCAGCCAAGATCGAGCGGGAGGGCCGAAAGAGCAGTACTTC CASSQDRAGGPKEQYF
. TRBJ2-3 TRBV28 TRBD2 TGTGCCAGCAAGGGGTTATTAGCGGGAGGGCCGGTAGATACGCAGTATTTT CASKGLLAGGPVDTQYF
. TRBJ1-1 TRBV6-5 . TGTGCCAGCCTTCCGACACGGAACACTGAAGCTTTCTTT CASLPTRNTEAFF
. TRBJ1-4 TRBV4-2 TRBD1 TGTGCCAGCAGCCCTCGACAGGGGATAAATGAAAAACTGTTTTTT CASSPRQGINEKLFF
. TRBJ2-7 TRBV4-3 . TGCGCCAGCAGCCAAGACAGGCACGGTGCCTACGAGCAGTACTTC CASSQDRHGAYEQYF
. TRBJ1-2 TRBV27 . TGTGCCAGCAGCCCGGTAGGGGATCATGGCTACACCTTC CASSPVGDHGYTF
. TRBJ2-7 TRBV27 . TGTGCCAGCAGTCTGGGGACCCGCGGCGAGCAGTACTTC CASSLGTRGEQYF
. TRBJ1-1 TRBV5-1 . TGCGCCAGCAGCTTTAACAGGGAGGAGAGAGCTTTCTTT CASSFNREERAFF
. TRBJ1-2 TRBV18 TRBD1 TGTGCCAGCTCACCGGCAGGGGGCGATGGATATGGCTACACCTTC CASSPAGGDGYGYTF
. TRBJ1-1 TRBV27 . TGTGCCAGCAGCCCACCGCGGGCAGAAAGCAACACTGAAGCTTTCTTT CASSPPRAESNTEAFF
. TRBJ1-2 TRBV4-2 . TGTGCCAGCAGCCAAGATCTGGTCAGGGCCTCAGGCTACACCTTC CASSQDLVRASGYTF
. TRBJ1-1 TRBV4-2 . TGTGCCAGCAGCCAAGATAGTACAGGGACGAGCACTGAAGCTTTCTTT CASSQDSTGTSTEAFF
. TRBJ2-7 TRBV7-9 TRBD1 TGTGCCAGCAGCCAGGACAGGGATGCTTCCTACGAGCAGTACTTC CASSQDRDASYEQYF
. TRBJ2-1 TRBV7-9 . TGTGCCAGCAGCTTAGGAGGGGGCAATGAGCAGTTCTTC CASSLGGGNEQFF
. TRBJ2-7 TRBV4-1 TRBD1 TGCGCCAGCAGCGAACCGGGACAGGGGGCTTACGAGCAGTACTTC CASSEPGQGAYEQYF
. TRBJ2-7 TRBV10-3 TRBD1 TGTGCCATCAGTGAGTCCGTCAGGGGGCCGACCTACGAGCAGTACTTC CAISESVRGPTYEQYF
. TRBJ1-2 TRBV5-4 . TGTGCCAGCAAGGTGAAAAATAACTATGGCTACACCTTC CASKVKNNYGYTF
. TRBJ2-5 TRBV30 TRBD1 TGTGCCCGCAGGGGGCTAGAGACCCAGTACTTC CARRGLETQYF
. TRBJ2-7 TRBV7-9 TRBD2 TGTGCCAGCTCTAGCGGGCTAGCGGGTAGCGAGCAGTACTTC CASSSGLAGSEQYF
. TRBJ2-2 TRBV5-1 . TGCGCCAGTGCCTTTCCGCCCAACGCGAACACCGGGGAGCTGTTTTTT CASAFPPNANTGELFF
. TRBJ1-1 TRBV4-1 . TGCGCCAGCAGCCAAGATCCGGGAGTGAACACTGAAGCTTTCTTT CASSQDPGVNTEAFF
. TRBJ2-5 TRBV5-1 . TGCGCCAGCAGCTTCAGGGGCGGCCAAGAGACCCAGTACTTC CASSFRGGQETQYF
. TRBJ1-5 TRBV28 . TGTGCCAGCACCGAGACTGCGGGGAATCAGCCCCAGCATTTT CASTETAGNQPQHF
. TRBJ2-7 TRBV6-1 . TGTGCCAGCAGTGAAAGGGGACTCGCCGTCAACGAGCAGTACTTC CASSERGLAVNEQYF
. TRBJ1-3 TRBV4-3 . TGCGCCAGCAGCCAAGATTGGGGAACTGGAAACACCATATATTTT CASSQDWGTGNTIYF
. TRBJ2-7 TRBV7-9 . TGTGCCAGCAGCCTCGGGGGGCAAGAGCAGTACTTC CASSLGGQEQYF
. TRBJ2-3 TRBV21-1 . TGTGCCAGCAGCCCACGGACAGGGGACACAGATACGCAGTATTTT CASSPRTGDTDTQYF
few TRBJ1-5 TRBV2 . TGTGCCAGCAGTGACGGTAATCAGCCCCAGCATTTT CASSDGNQPQHF
. TRBJ2-3 TRBV5-4 . TGTGCCAGCAGCTCCTCCGCTAGGACAGATACGCAGTATTTT CASSSSARTDTQYF
. TRBJ1-5 TRBV28 . TGTGCCAGCAGTTTGGGTTTTGGACAGCCCCAGCATTTT CASSLGFGQPQHF
. TRBJ2-7 TRBV5-1 TRBD1 TGCGCCAGCAGACCGACAGGGGACTACGAGCAGTACTTC CASRPTGDYEQYF
. TRBJ2-3 TRBV4-1 . TGCGCCAGCAGCAGACTTCAGGGGACAGATACGCAGTATTTT CASSRLQGTDTQYF
. TRBJ2-5 TRBV27 TRBD1 TGTGCCAGCCTCCTCAACCTCCGGGACAGGGAGAAGGAGACCCAGTACTTC CASLLNLRDREKETQYF
. TRBJ1-5 TRBV19 . TGTGCCAGTAGTCCAGGGCCGGCTCAGCCCCAGCATTTT CASSPGPAQPQHF